These T cell receptor beta chains were read from a single sample in a study of blood T cell repertoires in COVID-19. The method was immunoSEQ multiplex PCR; TCRdb's version includes in-frame clones alone and lacks a portion of them. The sample carries about 23,000 clones, about 90% recorded once. The source material was peripheral blood. The receptor source for this set is a man between 65 and 85 years old in a cohort sampled during active COVID-19. Each CDR3 is given with its conserved first and last residue. The D gene is left open where the match is weak. Rows may omit the clone size; those that give it use once, few, many or a size class.

d_gene: -
abundance: -
v_gene: TRBV2
j_gene: TRBJ1-1
CDR3aa: CASSGLGRGNTEAFF
CDR3nt: TGTGCCAGCAGTGGGCTCGGCAGGGGGAACACTGAAGCTTTCTTT

d_gene: TRBD2
abundance: -
v_gene: TRBV4-2
j_gene: TRBJ2-3
CDR3aa: CASSQESLASSTDTQYF
CDR3nt: TGTGCCAGCAGCCAAGAATCACTAGCGTCTAGCACAGATACGCAGTATTTT

d_gene: TRBD2
abundance: -
v_gene: TRBV19
j_gene: TRBJ2-1
CDR3aa: CASSILRSGSRNNEQFF
CDR3nt: TGTGCCAGTAGTATACTTCGAAGCGGGAGTCGGAACAATGAGCAGTTCTTC

d_gene: -
abundance: -
v_gene: TRBV11-2
j_gene: TRBJ2-7
CDR3aa: CASSLVWGDSSYEQYF
CDR3nt: TGTGCCAGCAGCTTAGTCTGGGGAGATAGCTCCTACGAGCAGTACTTC

d_gene: -
abundance: -
v_gene: TRBV24-1
j_gene: TRBJ2-1
CDR3aa: CATSDSAEAYNEQFF
CDR3nt: TGTGCCACCAGTGATAGCGCCGAGGCGTACAATGAGCAGTTCTTC

d_gene: -
abundance: -
v_gene: TRBV5-1
j_gene: TRBJ1-1
CDR3aa: CASSAIPDTEAFF
CDR3nt: TGCGCCAGCAGCGCGATCCCGGACACTGAAGCTTTCTTT

d_gene: TRBD2
abundance: -
v_gene: TRBV29-1
j_gene: TRBJ2-5
CDR3aa: CSVYGLAGGPGRETQYF
CDR3nt: TGCAGCGTCTACGGACTAGCGGGAGGGCCGGGGCGAGAGACCCAGTACTTC

d_gene: -
abundance: few
v_gene: TRBV27
j_gene: TRBJ2-3
CDR3aa: CASRNSDSGDTQYF
CDR3nt: TGTGCCAGCAGAAATAGCGACTCTGGGGATACGCAGTATTTT

d_gene: TRBD1
abundance: once
v_gene: TRBV5-1
j_gene: TRBJ1-2
CDR3aa: CASRGQGMYGYTF
CDR3nt: TGCGCCAGCAGAGGACAGGGGATGTATGGCTACACCTTC

d_gene: TRBD1
abundance: -
v_gene: TRBV2
j_gene: TRBJ1-1
CDR3aa: CASNPGQGLVTEAFF
CDR3nt: TGTGCCAGCAATCCGGGACAGGGGCTTGTCACTGAAGCTTTCTTT

d_gene: -
abundance: few
v_gene: TRBV6-5
j_gene: TRBJ2-7
CDR3aa: CASSYGGLVSEQYF
CDR3nt: TGTGCCAGCAGTTACGGGGGGTTGGTTTCTGAGCAGTACTTC

d_gene: TRBD2
abundance: -
v_gene: TRBV6-2/TRBV6-3
j_gene: TRBJ2-3
CDR3aa: CASSSPGLAGAASTDTQYF
CDR3nt: TGTGCCAGCAGCTCACCGGGACTAGCGGGAGCCGCTAGCACAGATACGCAGTATTTT

d_gene: TRBD2
abundance: -
v_gene: TRBV2
j_gene: TRBJ2-3
CDR3aa: CASSVRAGVSHSTDTQYF
CDR3nt: TGTGCCAGCAGTGTGCGAGCGGGAGTTTCACATAGCACAGATACGCAGTATTTT

d_gene: TRBD2
abundance: -
v_gene: TRBV11-2
j_gene: TRBJ2-2
CDR3aa: CASRGLAGTGELFF
CDR3nt: TGTGCCAGCAGGGGACTAGCGGGAACCGGGGAGCTGTTTTTT

d_gene: -
abundance: -
v_gene: TRBV5-1
j_gene: TRBJ2-1
CDR3aa: CASSFGGTANEQFF
CDR3nt: TGCGCCAGCAGCTTTGGGGGGACAGCAAATGAGCAGTTCTTC

d_gene: -
abundance: -
v_gene: TRBV14
j_gene: TRBJ2-2
CDR3aa: CASSQGRKRAFDANTGELFF
CDR3nt: TGTGCCAGCAGCCAGGGTCGGAAGCGGGCCTTTGATGCGAACACCGGGGAGCTGTTTTTT

d_gene: TRBD1
abundance: -
v_gene: TRBV5-1
j_gene: TRBJ1-6
CDR3aa: CASSSGQEASPLHF
CDR3nt: TGCGCCAGCAGCTCGGGACAGGAAGCCTCACCCCTCCACTTT

d_gene: -
abundance: few
v_gene: TRBV28
j_gene: TRBJ1-2
CDR3aa: CASSLNTGRGYGYTF
CDR3nt: TGTGCCAGCAGTCTCAATACAGGGAGAGGCTATGGCTACACCTTC

d_gene: -
abundance: -
v_gene: TRBV4-2
j_gene: TRBJ2-1
CDR3aa: CASSLQGSGFTYNEQFF
CDR3nt: TGTGCCAGCAGCCTCCAGGGGAGCGGATTTACCTACAATGAGCAGTTCTTC

d_gene: TRBD1
abundance: -
v_gene: TRBV19
j_gene: TRBJ2-7
CDR3aa: CASSVRQGAYEQYF
CDR3nt: TGTGCCAGTAGTGTCAGACAGGGGGCCTACGAGCAGTACTTC

d_gene: TRBD2
abundance: -
v_gene: TRBV6-6
j_gene: TRBJ2-1
CDR3aa: CASSLTGPRGVNEQFF
CDR3nt: TGTGCCAGCAGTTTGACCGGGCCCCGGGGGGTCAATGAGCAGTTCTTC

d_gene: -
abundance: -
v_gene: TRBV30
j_gene: TRBJ2-1
CDR3aa: CAWSVAGKAEQFF
CDR3nt: TGTGCCTGGAGTGTAGCGGGCAAGGCGGAACAGTTCTTC

d_gene: -
abundance: -
v_gene: TRBV7-8
j_gene: TRBJ1-3
CDR3aa: CASSLGGGGNTIYF
CDR3nt: TGTGCCAGCAGCTTAGGGGGGGGTGGAAACACCATATATTTT

d_gene: -
abundance: -
v_gene: TRBV7-3
j_gene: TRBJ2-3
CDR3aa: CASSLRLLAVKTYSTDTQYF
CDR3nt: TGTGCCAGCAGCTTACGTTTGCTCGCGGTCAAGACCTATAGCACAGATACGCAGTATTTT

d_gene: -
abundance: -
v_gene: TRBV7-9
j_gene: TRBJ2-2
CDR3aa: CASIGNSGAGELFF
CDR3nt: TGTGCCAGCATCGGTAATTCGGGGGCCGGGGAGCTGTTTTTT

d_gene: TRBD2
abundance: -
v_gene: TRBV30
j_gene: TRBJ2-1
CDR3aa: CAWSVHLGSGSWQFF
CDR3nt: TGTGCCTGGAGTGTACATCTGGGTAGCGGGAGTTGGCAGTTCTTC

d_gene: TRBD2
abundance: -
v_gene: TRBV12-3/TRBV12-4
j_gene: TRBJ2-1
CDR3aa: CASRFTSGEQFF
CDR3nt: TGTGCCAGCAGGTTTACTAGCGGAGAGCAGTTCTTC

d_gene: -
abundance: once
v_gene: TRBV10-2
j_gene: TRBJ1-2
CDR3aa: CASSESDIYLTNYGYTF
CDR3nt: TGCGCCAGCAGTGAGTCGGACATTTACCTAACTAACTATGGCTACACCTTC

d_gene: -
abundance: -
v_gene: TRBV3-1/TRBV3-2
j_gene: TRBJ2-7
CDR3aa: CASSLTGSYEQYF
CDR3nt: TGTGCCAGCAGCCTAACAGGGTCCTACGAGCAGTACTTC